These 15 T cell receptor beta chains originate from one sample sequenced in a study of T cell responses to AZD1222 COVID-19 vaccine. The method was immunoSEQ multiplex PCR; TCRdb's version includes in-frame clones alone and lacks a portion of them. Among about 78,000 clones listed, 90% were seen once. The sample in question was peripheral blood, obtained 28 days after the second AZD1222 dose. The receptor source for this set is an adult who received the AZD1222 COVID-19 vaccine.

The chain employs TRBV10-3 and TRBJ2-3, with TRBD1 as a possible D gene (6 bases). Looked up from germline, CDR1 is ENHRY and CDR2 is SYGVKD. The CDR3 has 13 amino acids. Trimming shortened V by 4 bases and J by 3 bases, and 8 bases separated the two germline ends. The CDR3 here is CAISGTETDTQYF. The CDR3 DNA reads TGTGCCATCAGTGGGACAGAGACAGATACGCAGTATTTT.

This chain connects TRBV6-1 to TRBJ2-3; D is unresolved. The CDR3 length is 16 residues. V shed 0 bases and J shed 6 bases, with 16 bases lying between them. The germline V gene has CDR1 MNHNS and CDR2 SASEGT. Here the CDR3 DNA reads TGTGCCAGCAGTGAAGCTATCAGAGGCCCGACTGATACGCAGTATTTT. It specifies CASSEAIRGPTDTQYF.

The rearrangement links TRBV5-8 to TRBJ2-3; D is uncertain. Germline V gives CDR1 SGHTS, CDR2 YDEGEE. CDR3 length equals 12 residues. V gave up 4 bases and J gave up 6 bases, with 9 bases separating them. The CDR3 DNA reads TGTGCCAGCAGCGGAGAGCAGGATACGCAGTATTTT. It translates to CASSGEQDTQYF.

This rearrangement joins TRBV6-5 to TRBJ2-7; TRBD2 agrees at 7 bases. CDR3 size: 16 residues. The junction had 7 bases not matched to a gene; V was cut back by 2 bases and J by 0 bases. The germline CDR1 and CDR2 sequences are MNHEY and SVGAGI. Written as DNA, the CDR3 is TGTGCCAGCAGTTACAAGTCTAGCGGTGGCTCCTACGAGCAGTACTTC. This encodes CASSYKSSGGSYEQYF.

The rearrangement joins TRBV19 to TRBJ1-3; D unresolved. Looked up from germline, CDR1 is LNHDA and CDR2 is SQIVND (reference sequence). The CDR3 extends over 14 amino acids. V lost 6 bases to trimming and J lost 1 base, with 10 bases between them. The CDR3 DNA is TGTGCCAGTAGAGGTACGATATCTGGAAACACCATATATTTT. Protein: CASRGTISGNTIYF.

This chain uses TRBV11-3 with TRBJ2-1, with TRBD1 matching 7 bases. V shed 5 bases and J 5 bases; nucleotides not matched to a gene: 15. The CDR3 spans 17 residues. CDR1 and CDR2 (germline): SGHNT, YENEEA. CDR3: CASSPLPRGGGHNEQFF. The CDR3 bases are TGTGCCAGCAGCCCTCTCCCGAGAGGGGGCGGTCACAATGAGCAGTTCTTC.

This sequence joins TRBV6-5 and TRBJ2-7; the D gene is possibly TRBD1 (5 bases). Germline CDR1 is MNHEY and CDR2 is SVGAGI. Trimming pared 6 bases from V and 6 bases from J, leaving 18 bases between. The CDR3 length is 14 residues. The CDR3 is CASRDRDPPAEQYF. In DNA, the CDR3 is TGTGCCAGCAGAGACAGAGACCCGCCCGCCGAGCAGTACTTC.

The J gene is TRBJ2-5, the V gene TRBV11-3; tentative D call: TRBD1 (7 bases). Trimming left V 5 bases short and J 4 bases short, with 14 bases between. CDR3 length equals 14 residues. From germline, CDR1 is SGHNT and CDR2 YENEEA. CDR3 bases: TGTGCCAGCAGCCAGGGGGGCAGGGGAGAGACCCAGTACTTC. Translation: CASSQGGRGETQYF.

The chain joins TRBV24-1 to TRBJ1-2; D remains unclear. CDR1 and CDR2 (germline): KGHDR, SFDVKD. This CDR3 contains 13 residues. Trimming removed 2 bases from V and 6 bases from J, with 9 bases in between. This CDR3 is CATSDWQEDGYTF. In DNA form, the CDR3 reads TGTGCCACCAGTGATTGGCAGGAAGATGGCTACACCTTC.

The chain combines TRBV6-5 with TRBJ2-7; D gene ambiguous. The V end was cut by 6 bases, the J end by 2 bases, with 11 bases between. CDR1 MNHEY and CDR2 SVGAGI come from the germline V gene. The CDR3 has 13 amino acids. Here the CDR3 DNA reads TGTGCCAGCAGCCCGGCAGGCGCCTACGAGCAGTACTTC. Translated: CASSPAGAYEQYF.

The chain is built from TRBV7-9 and TRBJ1-2, with D possibly TRBD1 on 6 matching bases. From germline, CDR1 is SEHNR and CDR2 FQNEAQ (reference sequence). Trimming took 5 bases from V and 7 from J, leaving 14 bases between them. The CDR3 consists of 13 residues. CDR3 region: CASSIGQLGGYTF. The CDR3 DNA is TGTGCCAGCAGCATAGGACAGTTGGGTGGCTACACCTTC.

The chain carries TRBV27 and TRBJ2-7; 10 nucleotides agree with TRBD2. J was trimmed by 0 bases and V by 5 bases; bases with no gene match: 7. This CDR3 is 16 amino acids long. Germline values: CDR1 MNHEY, CDR2 SMNVEV (reference sequence). In nucleotides, the CDR3 is TGTGCCAGCAGTCAGGGTCTAGCGGGAGTCTCCTACGAGCAGTACTTC. Encoded protein: CASSQGLAGVSYEQYF.

The chain joins TRBV19 to TRBJ1-2, with TRBD1 matching 10 bases. The germline gives CDR1 LNHDA, CDR2 SQIVND (reference sequence). The CDR3 totals 15 residues. J gave up 3 bases and V 10 bases, and 11 bases lay outside the gene matches. In nucleotides, the CDR3 is TGTGCCACCCAGGACAGGGGGGATGAGGACTATGGCTACACCTTC. It specifies CATQDRGDEDYGYTF.

The genes are TRBV7-2 and TRBJ2-1; 7 nucleotides agree with TRBD2. The CDR3 loop spans 15 amino acids. Unmatched junction bases numbered 2, after V lost 1 base and J lost 2 bases. Germline values: CDR1 SGHTA, CDR2 FQGNSA. This chain's CDR3 is CASSLERDPYNEQFF. Here the CDR3 DNA reads TGTGCCAGCAGCTTAGAGCGGGACCCCTACAATGAGCAGTTCTTC.

The rearrangement joins TRBV19 to TRBJ1-1; a possible D gene is TRBD1 (6 bases). The CDR3 length is 14 residues. V dropped 7 bases and J dropped 1 base, with 13 bases sitting between them. From germline, CDR1 is LNHDA and CDR2 SQIVND (reference sequence). The CDR3 nucleotides are TGTGCCAGTAACGCAGGGGACTCGAACACTGAAGCTTTCTTT. Its protein is CASNAGDSNTEAFF. Variable domain in full (rest from reference TRBV19 and TRBJ1-1): DGGITQSPKYLFRKEGQNVTLSCEQNLNHDAMYWYRQDPGQGLRLIYYSQIVNDFQKGDIAEGYSVSREKKESFPLTVTSAQKNPTAFYLCASNAGDSNTEAFFGQGTRLTVV.